Detailed here is one T cell receptor beta chain. Its antigen remains unknown. Trimming took 6 bases from V and 3 from J, leaving 9 bases between them. From germline, CDR1 is ENHRY and CDR2 SYGVKD. The CDR3 runs 12 residues. Approximately 9 milliliters was the volume of peripheral blood drawn from each donor. The source of the sample is a study of blood T cells in healthy people across ages. Findings of the study overall: Any conclusive comparison of naive versus antigen-experienced cells was prevented by using unsorted PBMCs.

Then a second PCR, running about 7 to 11 cycles, was carried out with a sample-barcoded 5' primer and a J-beta primer mix. TCRdb re-called the 5' RACE reads through MiXCR, storing one row per CDR3 protein. The table lists around 940,000 distinct CDR3 sequences, roughly 51% of them singletons. The rearrangement uses TRBV10-3 and TRBJ2-7; maybe TRBD1 (6 bases). The sequencing input was blood. The TCR sequence derives from an older woman in good health. CDR3 region: CAISRQDYEQYF. The CDR3 coding sequence is TGTGCCATCAGCCGACAGGACTACGAGCAGTACTTC.